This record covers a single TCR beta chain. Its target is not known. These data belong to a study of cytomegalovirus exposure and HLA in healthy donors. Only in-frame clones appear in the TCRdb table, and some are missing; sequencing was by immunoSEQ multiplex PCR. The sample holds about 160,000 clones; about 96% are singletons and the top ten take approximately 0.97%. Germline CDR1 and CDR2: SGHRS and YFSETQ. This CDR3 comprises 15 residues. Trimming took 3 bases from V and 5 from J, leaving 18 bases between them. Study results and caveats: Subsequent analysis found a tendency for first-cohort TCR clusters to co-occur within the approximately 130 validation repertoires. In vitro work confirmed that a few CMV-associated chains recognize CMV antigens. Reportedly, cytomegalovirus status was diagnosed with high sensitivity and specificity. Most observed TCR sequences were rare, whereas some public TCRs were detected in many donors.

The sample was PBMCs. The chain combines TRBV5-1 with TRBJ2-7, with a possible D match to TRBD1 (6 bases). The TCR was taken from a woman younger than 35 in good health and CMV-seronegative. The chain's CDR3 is CASSSKQGGGHEQYF. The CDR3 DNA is TGCGCCAGCAGCTCGAAACAGGGTGGCGGGCACGAGCAGTACTTC.